The rows below give T cell receptor beta chains drawn from one sample of a study of PD-L1 blockade in urothelial cancer. Only in-frame clones appear in the TCRdb table, and some are missing; sequencing was by immunoSEQ multiplex PCR. The data contain about 110,000 clones, approximately 86% of them singletons. The sample in question was PBMCs, obtained around atezolizumab (anti-PD-L1) treatment. The receptors here all came from a man in his forties or fifties with urothelial cancer. The CDR3 runs from the conserved cysteine through the conserved F or W.

j_gene,len,v_gene,CDR3aa
TRBJ2-3,15,TRBV5-4,CASSSRLAGKDTQYF
TRBJ2-7,14,TRBV10-2,CASSWTSGDYEQYF
TRBJ2-7,15,TRBV6-5,CASRKAGGRVVEQYF
TRBJ2-5,14,TRBV7-9,CASSLSGSQETQYF
TRBJ2-7,14,TRBV6-5,CASSNDRGSYEQYF
TRBJ1-5,13,TRBV28,CASSFGGRQPQHF
TRBJ2-7,13,TRBV19,CASRGPRPGGQYF
TRBJ2-7,16,TRBV7-2,CASSLALGDRSTWQYF
TRBJ2-7,13,TRBV6-5,CASSPGGVYEQYF
TRBJ2-7,16,TRBV5-6,CASSGLRDSLLYEQYF
TRBJ1-5,14,TRBV7-9,CASSRDSRNQPQHF
TRBJ2-3,17,TRBV9,CASSTYNGAGGTDTQYF
TRBJ1-1,15,TRBV5-4,CASVDGGRVNTEAFF
TRBJ1-3,18,TRBV18,CASSPRRGDLTSGNTIYF
TRBJ1-6,14,TRBV6-5,CASMQGRWGSPLHF
TRBJ1-3,16,TRBV15,CATSRGDQGAGNTIYF
TRBJ2-3,17,TRBV5-1,CASSSTTGTSGTDTQYF
TRBJ2-1,18,TRBV4-2,CASSQEDGRDRAYNEQFF
TRBJ2-3,14,TRBV29-1,CSVRTSGSTDTQYF
TRBJ1-1,16,TRBV14,CASSQLGQGPYTEAFF
TRBJ1-1,13,TRBV28,CASNPVSNTEAFF
TRBJ2-1,16,TRBV2,CASAGRTRSAYNEQFF
TRBJ2-7,14,TRBV7-3,CASSPTGTSGEQYF
TRBJ2-4,14,TRBV6-6,CASSYPGSKNIQYF
TRBJ2-7,13,TRBV10-3,CAISEGQVYEQYF
TRBJ2-2,19,TRBV5-4,CASSPKLAGGPIPSGELFF
TRBJ2-1,14,TRBV27,CASRNERYSNEQFF
TRBJ2-3,13,TRBV2,CASARENTDTQYF
TRBJ2-7,15,TRBV7-8,CASSKLLAGGVEQYF
TRBJ2-7,13,TRBV7-3,CASIGTSPGEQYF
TRBJ2-7,14,TRBV6-5,CASSPGTELYEQYF